The subject of this entry is one T cell receptor beta chain. This CDR3 is built from 15 residues. Germline-derived CDR1 and CDR2 are SGHKS and YYEKEE (reference sequence). J lost 2 bases, V lost 0 bases, and 1 base had no gene match. Researchers ran the PCR with 60 Vbeta and 13 Jbeta primers. This table comes from immunoSEQ multiplex PCR, and its TCRdb copy is limited to in-frame clones, with some not included. This sample has about 200,000 clones, with more than 75% found just once. These data come from a study of cytomegalovirus exposure and HLA in healthy donors. This rearrangement joins TRBV5-5 to TRBJ2-1, with 8 bases identical to TRBD2. The sequenced sample consisted of PBMCs. This TCR was recovered from a male donor in good health and CMV-seronegative. The CDR3 nucleotides are TGTGCCAGCAGCTTGGCCGGGGGGGCCTACAATGAGCAGTTCTTC. Translating gives CASSLAGGAYNEQFF.